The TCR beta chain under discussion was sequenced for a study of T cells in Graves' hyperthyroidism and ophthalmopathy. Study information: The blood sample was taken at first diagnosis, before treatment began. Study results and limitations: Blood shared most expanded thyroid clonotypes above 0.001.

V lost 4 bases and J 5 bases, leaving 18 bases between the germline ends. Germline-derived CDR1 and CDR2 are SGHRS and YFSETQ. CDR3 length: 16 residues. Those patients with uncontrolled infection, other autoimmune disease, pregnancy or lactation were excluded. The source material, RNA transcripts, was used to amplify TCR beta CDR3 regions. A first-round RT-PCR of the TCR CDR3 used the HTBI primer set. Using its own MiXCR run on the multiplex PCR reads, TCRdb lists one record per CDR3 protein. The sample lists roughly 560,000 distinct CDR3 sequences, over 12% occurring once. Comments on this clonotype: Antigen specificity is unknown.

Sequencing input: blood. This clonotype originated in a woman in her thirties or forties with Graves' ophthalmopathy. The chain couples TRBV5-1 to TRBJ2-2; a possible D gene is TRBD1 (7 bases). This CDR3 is CASSVLAQGGTGELFF. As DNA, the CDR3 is TGCGCCAGCAGCGTCCTAGCGCAGGGGGGTACCGGGGAGCTGTTTTTT.